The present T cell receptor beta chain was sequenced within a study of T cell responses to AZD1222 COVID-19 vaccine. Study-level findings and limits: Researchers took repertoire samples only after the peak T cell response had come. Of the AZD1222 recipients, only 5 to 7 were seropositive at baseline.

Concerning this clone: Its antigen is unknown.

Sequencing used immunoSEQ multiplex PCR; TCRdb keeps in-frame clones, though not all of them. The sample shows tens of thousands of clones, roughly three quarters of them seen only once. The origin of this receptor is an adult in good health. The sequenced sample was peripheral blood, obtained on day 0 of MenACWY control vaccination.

CDR3 in amino acids: CATSAGGSGKNIQYF. As DNA, the CDR3 is TGTGCCACCAGTGCCGGGGGGTCGGGCAAAAACATTCAGTACTTC. This chain links TRBV24-1 with TRBJ2-4; 7 bases agree with TRBD2. The CDR3 runs to 15 residues. J gave up 3 bases and V 5 bases, and 6 bases lay outside the gene matches. In germline, CDR1 is KGHDR, CDR2 SFDVKD.